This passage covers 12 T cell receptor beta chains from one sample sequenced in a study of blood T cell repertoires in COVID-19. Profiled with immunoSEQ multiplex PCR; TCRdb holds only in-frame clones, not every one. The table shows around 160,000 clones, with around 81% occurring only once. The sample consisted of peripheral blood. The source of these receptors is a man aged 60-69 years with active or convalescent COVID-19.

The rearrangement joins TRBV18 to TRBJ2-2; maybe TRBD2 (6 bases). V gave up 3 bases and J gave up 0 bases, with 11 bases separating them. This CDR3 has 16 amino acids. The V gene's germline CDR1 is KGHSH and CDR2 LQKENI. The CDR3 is CASSPGTPANTGELFF. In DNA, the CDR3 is TGTGCCAGCTCACCTGGGACTCCGGCGAACACCGGGGAGCTGTTTTTT. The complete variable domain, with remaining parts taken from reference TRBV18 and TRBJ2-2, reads NAGVMQNPRHLVRRRGQEARLRCSPMKGHSHVYWYRQLPEEGLKFMVYLQKENIIDESGMPKERFSAEFPKEGPSILRIQQVVRGDSAAYFCASSPGTPANTGELFFGEGSRLTVL.

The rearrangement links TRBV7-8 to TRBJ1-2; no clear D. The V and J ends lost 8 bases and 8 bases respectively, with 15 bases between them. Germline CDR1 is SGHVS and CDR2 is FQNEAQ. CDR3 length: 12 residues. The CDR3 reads CASGLKGGGYTF. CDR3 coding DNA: TGTGCCAGCGGTTTGAAGGGAGGCGGCTACACCTTC.

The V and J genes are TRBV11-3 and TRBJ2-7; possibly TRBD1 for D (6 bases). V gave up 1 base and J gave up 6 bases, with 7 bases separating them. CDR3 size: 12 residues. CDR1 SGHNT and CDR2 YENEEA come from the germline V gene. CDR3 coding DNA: TGTGCCAGCAGCTTAGTAGGGGGCGAGCAGTACTTC. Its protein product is CASSLVGGEQYF. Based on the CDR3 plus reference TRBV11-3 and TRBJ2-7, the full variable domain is EAGVVQSPRYKIIEKKQPVAFWCNPISGHNTLYWYLQNLGQGPELLIRYENEEAVDDSQLPKDRFSAERLKGVDSTLKIQPAELGDSAVYLCASSLVGGEQYFGPGTRLTVT.

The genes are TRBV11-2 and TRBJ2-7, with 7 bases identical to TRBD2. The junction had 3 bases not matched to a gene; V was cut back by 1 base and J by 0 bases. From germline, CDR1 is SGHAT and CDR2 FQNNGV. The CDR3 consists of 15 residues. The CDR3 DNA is TGTGCCAGCAGCTTAGGGCGGGAGCTCTCCTACGAGCAGTACTTC. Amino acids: CASSLGRELSYEQYF. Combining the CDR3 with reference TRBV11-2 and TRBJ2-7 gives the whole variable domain EAGVAQSPRYKIIEKRQSVAFWCNPISGHATLYWYQQILGQGPKLLIQFQNNGVVDDSQLPKDRFSAERLKGVDSTLKIQPAKLEDSAVYLCASSLGRELSYEQYFGPGTRLTVT.

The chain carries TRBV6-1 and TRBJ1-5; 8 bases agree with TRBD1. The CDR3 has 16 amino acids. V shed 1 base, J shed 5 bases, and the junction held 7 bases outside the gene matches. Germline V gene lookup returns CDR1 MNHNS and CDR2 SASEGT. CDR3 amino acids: CASSEVGQGRHQPQHF. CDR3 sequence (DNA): TGTGCCAGCAGTGAAGTCGGACAGGGCAGACATCAGCCCCAGCATTTT.

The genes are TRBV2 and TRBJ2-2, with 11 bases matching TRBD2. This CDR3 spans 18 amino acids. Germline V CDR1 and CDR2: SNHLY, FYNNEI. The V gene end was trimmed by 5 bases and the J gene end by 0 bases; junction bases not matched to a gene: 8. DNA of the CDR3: TGTGCCAGCAGTTGGCGGGTGACTAGCGGGACGAACACCGGGGAGCTGTTTTTT. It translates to CASSWRVTSGTNTGELFF.

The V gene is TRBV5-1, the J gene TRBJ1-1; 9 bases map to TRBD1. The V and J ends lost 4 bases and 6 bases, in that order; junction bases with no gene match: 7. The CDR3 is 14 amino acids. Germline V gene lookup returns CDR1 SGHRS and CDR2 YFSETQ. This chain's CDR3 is CASSPLTGGAEAFF. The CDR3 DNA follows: TGCGCCAGCAGCCCGTTGACAGGGGGAGCTGAAGCTTTCTTT.

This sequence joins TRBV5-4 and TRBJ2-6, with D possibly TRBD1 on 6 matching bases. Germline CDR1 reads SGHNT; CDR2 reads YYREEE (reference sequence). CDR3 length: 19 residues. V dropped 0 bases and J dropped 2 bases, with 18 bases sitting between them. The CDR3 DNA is TGTGCCAGCAGCTTGGCAGAAGAAGGGGCAGGGGCTGGGGCCAACGTCCTGACTTTC. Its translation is CASSLAEEGAGAGANVLTF.

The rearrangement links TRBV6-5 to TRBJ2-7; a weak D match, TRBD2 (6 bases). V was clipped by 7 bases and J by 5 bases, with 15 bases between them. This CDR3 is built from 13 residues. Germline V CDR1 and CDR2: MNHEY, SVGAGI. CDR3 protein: CASKWRGAHEQYF. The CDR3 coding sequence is TGTGCCAGCAAATGGAGGGGTGCCCACGAGCAGTACTTC.

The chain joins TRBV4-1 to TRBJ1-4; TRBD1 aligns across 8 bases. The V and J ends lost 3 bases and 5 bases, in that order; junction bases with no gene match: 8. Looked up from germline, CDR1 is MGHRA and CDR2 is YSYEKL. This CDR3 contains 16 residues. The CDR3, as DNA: TGCGCCAGCAGCCAGTCGGGGACAGGACTAAATGAAAAACTGTTTTTT. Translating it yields CASSQSGTGLNEKLFF.

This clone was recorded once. The CDR3 DNA is TGTGCCAGTAGTATGGTAGGACAGGGTCACGAGCAGTACTTC. As protein: CASSMVGQGHEQYF. This chain connects TRBV19 to TRBJ2-7, with 8 bases lining up with TRBD1. Looked up from germline, CDR1 is LNHDA and CDR2 is SQIVND (reference sequence). This CDR3 region has 14 residues. V shed 3 bases and J 5 bases; nucleotides not matched to a gene: 6.

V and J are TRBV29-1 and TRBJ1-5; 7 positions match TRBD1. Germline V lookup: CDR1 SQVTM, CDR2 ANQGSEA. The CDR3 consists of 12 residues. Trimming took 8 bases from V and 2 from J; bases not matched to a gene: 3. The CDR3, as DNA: TGCAGCACAGGGGACGGCAATCAGCCCCAGCATTTT. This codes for CSTGDGNQPQHF.